The 17 T cell receptor beta chains listed next were all sequenced from one sample in a study of T-cell reconstitution after alpha-beta-depleted transplantation in children. Unique molecular identifiers featured in how the TCRbeta library was prepared. One entry per CDR3 protein results from TCRdb running MiXCR on the PCR reads. The sample yields fewer than 150,000 distinct CDR3 sequences, 9.7% seen once. Specimen: PBMCs, mostly from graft donor cells, collected 180 days after TCRalphabeta/CD19-depleted stem cell transplant. The receptors shown here come from a girl younger than two who had a stem cell transplant for combined immunodeficiency, so the T cells may come from the graft donor.

This clonotype has just a few counts. V usage is TRBV7-2 and J usage is TRBJ2-7, with 8 bases fitting TRBD2. The CDR3 covers 15 residues. Trimming at V came to 3 bases and at J to 4 bases, leaving 8 bases not matched to a gene. Germline assignment: CDR1 SGHTA and CDR2 FQGNSA. The CDR3 sequence: CASSFPLAGGYEQYF. In nucleotides, the CDR3 is TGTGCCAGCAGCTTCCCCCTAGCGGGTGGTTACGAGCAGTACTTC.

This clonotype was seen at least ten times. This rearrangement joins TRBV11-2 to TRBJ2-3; a weak D match, TRBD1 (5 bases). Trimming took off 2 bases at V and 8 bases at J, with 11 bases between the two ends. Germline lookup yields CDR1 SGHAT and CDR2 FQNNGV. This CDR3 spans 13 amino acids. The CDR3 spells CASSLRGPGTQYF. Here the CDR3 DNA reads TGTGCCAGCAGCTTAAGGGGTCCGGGTACGCAGTATTTT.

This chain joins TRBV7-6 and TRBJ1-1; no clear D. The V end lost 2 bases, the J end lost 4 bases, and 8 bases lay between the germline ends. CDR3 length: 13 residues. CDR1 and CDR2 (germline): SGHVS, FNYEAQ. The CDR3 here is CASSLPGSTEAFF. CDR3 coding DNA: TGTGCCAGCAGCTTACCAGGAAGCACTGAAGCTTTCTTT. Using reference TRBV7-6 and TRBJ1-1 for the parts outside the CDR3, the full variable domain is GAGVSQSPRYKVTKRGQDVALRCDPISGHVSLYWYRQALGQGPEFLTYFNYEAQQDKSGLPNDRFSAERPEGSISTLTIQRTEQRDSAMYRCASSLPGSTEAFFGQGTRLTVV.

The chain's CDR3 is CASSPKLGLAGIGTQYF. CDR3 DNA sequence: TGTGCCAGCAGCCCCAAGCTCGGACTAGCGGGGATCGGTACGCAGTATTTT. V is TRBV7-3 and J is TRBJ2-3, with TRBD2 identical over 12 bases. Losses at the gene ends were 5 bases for V and 8 bases for J; bases not matched to a gene: 14. There are 17 residues in the CDR3. Germline V lookup: CDR1 SGHTA, CDR2 FQGTGA.

In its sample, this clonotype was seen a few times. CDR3 bases: TGTGCCAGCAGCTTTTTACAGGCCTATGGCTACACCTTC. It specifies CASSFLQAYGYTF. The chain has TRBV7-2 and TRBJ1-2; perhaps TRBD1 as D (5 bases). The CDR3 contains 13 residues. Germline CDR1 SGHTA, CDR2 FQGNSA. V gave up 3 bases and J gave up 4 bases, with 9 bases separating them.

At least ten counts were recorded for this clonotype. The genes are TRBV6-1 and TRBJ2-2; TRBD1 agrees at 7 bases. This CDR3 has 17 residues. Losses at the gene ends were 5 bases for V and 5 bases for J; bases not matched to a gene: 14. Germline V gene lookup returns CDR1 MNHNS and CDR2 SASEGT. CDR3 amino acids: CASSLLNTGERTGELFF. The DNA for the CDR3 is TGTGCCAGCAGTCTGCTGAATACAGGGGAGAGGACCGGGGAGCTGTTTTTT.

CDR3 region: CASRALSTAYNEQFF. In nucleotides, the CDR3 is TGTGCCAGCAGGGCTCTGAGCACCGCCTACAATGAGCAGTTCTTC. The chain is built from TRBV12-3 or TRBV12-4 and TRBJ2-1; D gene ambiguous. The CDR3 runs 15 residues. The V gene lost 6 bases and the J gene lost 2 bases, with 14 bases spanning the gap.

V gene TRBV20-1 combines with J gene TRBJ2-5; 8 bases line up with TRBD1. This CDR3 region has 15 residues. Germline V CDR1 and CDR2: DFQATT, SNEGSKA (reference sequence). The V segment lost 3 bases and the J segment 5 bases; nucleotides outside the gene matches: 11. CDR3: CSASLVRGQMETQYF. DNA of the CDR3: TGCAGTGCTAGCTTGGTCAGGGGGCAAATGGAGACCCAGTACTTC.

The sample holds a few counts of this clonotype. The chain combines TRBV12-3 or TRBV12-4 with TRBJ1-2, with 10 bases aligning to TRBD1. The trim removed 4 bases at V and 5 bases at J, leaving 10 bases unmatched. This CDR3 is built from 16 residues. The CDR3 coding sequence is TGTGCCAGCAGTTCCTACCGAAGGACAGGGGGATATGGCTACACCTTC. This sequence encodes CASSSYRRTGGYGYTF.

The rearrangement links TRBV28 to TRBJ1-4; D gene ambiguous. V dropped 1 base and J dropped 10 bases, with 13 bases sitting between them. This CDR3 has 14 amino acids. Germline-derived CDR1 and CDR2 are MDHEN and SYDVKM. Here the CDR3 DNA reads TGTGCCAGCAGTTTATTTCGGGAATGGGGAAAACTGTTTTTT. Amino acids: CASSLFREWGKLFF.

This clonotype was counted many times. CDR3 protein: CASSVVTGGTYNEQFF. The CDR3 region has the DNA TGTGCCAGCAGCGTAGTGACAGGGGGCACCTACAATGAGCAGTTCTTC. The chain employs TRBV9 and TRBJ2-1; 10 bases are shared with TRBD1. After removal of 0 bases from V and 2 bases from J, the junction contained 2 bases not matched to a gene. The CDR3 totals 16 residues. The germline gives CDR1 SGDLS, CDR2 YYNGEE.

This clonotype was observed a handful of times. The gene calls are TRBV7-9 and TRBJ2-1; TRBD2 is a possible D gene (5 bases). CDR1 is SEHNR and CDR2 is FQNEAQ in the germline V gene (reference sequence). Trimming took off 5 bases at V and 5 bases at J, with 16 bases between the two ends. The CDR3 covers 15 residues. CDR3 in DNA: TGTGCCAGCAGCCCGCGACTAAGGGCTGACAATGAGCAGTTCTTC. Amino acids: CASSPRLRADNEQFF. The complete variable domain, with remaining parts taken from reference TRBV7-9 and TRBJ2-1, reads DTGVSQNPRHKITKRGQNVTFRCDPISEHNRLYWYRQTLGQGPEFLTYFQNEAQLEKSRLLSDRFSAERPKGSFSTLEIQRTEQGDSAMYLCASSPRLRADNEQFFGPGTRLTVL.

This clonotype was picked up many times. This sequence joins TRBV5-1 and TRBJ2-1; 11 positions match TRBD1. Germline trimming cut 4 bases from V and 7 bases from J; bases unmatched to any gene: 7. The germline CDR1 and CDR2 sequences are SGHRS and YFSETQ. This CDR3 is built from 15 residues. The DNA for the CDR3 is TGCGCCAGCAGCGAAGGACAGGGGGCGCGTAATGAGCAGTTCTTC. It specifies CASSEGQGARNEQFF.

This CDR3 reads CASSSRTGTYEQYF. Written as DNA, the CDR3 is TGTGCCAGCAGCTCCAGGACAGGGACCTACGAGCAGTACTTC. This chain links TRBV7-9 with TRBJ2-7; 8 positions match TRBD1. The CDR3 runs 14 residues. Trimming took 4 bases from V and 2 from J; bases not matched to a gene: 4. Germline values: CDR1 SEHNR, CDR2 FQNEAQ (reference sequence).

This clonotype has a handful of counts. The rearrangement links TRBV12-3 or TRBV12-4 to TRBJ2-7, with TRBD2 as a possible D gene (5 bases). V shed 4 bases and J shed 5 bases, with 18 bases lying between them. CDR3 length: 15 residues. The chain's CDR3 is CASSSRTPGEDEQYF. The CDR3 DNA follows: TGTGCCAGCAGTTCGCGGACCCCCGGGGAAGACGAGCAGTACTTC.

This clonotype was seen at least ten times. The chain recombines TRBV7-2 with TRBJ1-4, with D perhaps matching TRBD1 (6 bases). The germline V gene has CDR1 SGHTA and CDR2 FQGNSA. This CDR3 has 14 amino acids. V dropped 5 bases and J dropped 8 bases, with 15 bases sitting between them. DNA of the CDR3: TGTGCCAGCAGCCTTGGACAGTTTGGGGAAAAACTGTTTTTT. It specifies CASSLGQFGEKLFF.

Ten or more counts support this clonotype. The chain carries TRBV20-1 and TRBJ1-4; maybe TRBD1 (6 bases). Per germline, CDR1 DFQATT and CDR2 SNEGSKA (reference sequence). Trimming cost V 5 bases and J 1 base, with 14 bases left between them. This CDR3 contains 15 residues. DNA for the CDR3: TGCAGTGCTGGGCCGGGACAACTAACTAATGAAAAACTGTTTTTT. Its protein is CSAGPGQLTNEKLFF.